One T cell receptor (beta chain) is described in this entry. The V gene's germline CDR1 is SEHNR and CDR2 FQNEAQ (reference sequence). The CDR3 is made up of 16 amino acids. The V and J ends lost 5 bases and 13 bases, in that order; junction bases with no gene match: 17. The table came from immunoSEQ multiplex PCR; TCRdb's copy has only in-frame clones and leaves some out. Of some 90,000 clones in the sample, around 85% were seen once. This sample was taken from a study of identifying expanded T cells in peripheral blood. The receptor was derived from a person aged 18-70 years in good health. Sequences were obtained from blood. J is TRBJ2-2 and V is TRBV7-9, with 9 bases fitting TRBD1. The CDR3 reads CASSPRGGQGVVVLFF. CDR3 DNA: TGTGCCAGCAGCCCCAGGGGGGGACAGGGAGTGGTGGTGCTGTTTTTT.